These 3 T cell receptor beta chains came from one sample sequenced in a study of metastatic and nonmetastatic thyroid tumors (TCRdb year 2020). None of the patients had been given any treatment before thyroid surgery. The library was made by PCR. The sequencing machine was an Illumina HiSeq 4000. TCRdb cleaned the public reads at Q25 with fastp, built clones with MiXCR and kept in-frame beta chains. Counted in this sample were around 45,000 clones; roughly 3.1% of them appeared once. Approximately 10% of the sample rests with the top ten. The specimen was blood. These receptors were taken from a female donor with papillary thyroid cancer or a benign thyroid nodule (not recorded which). Some clones in this sample may be carry-over from other donors' samples.

This clone was counted many times. The chain joins TRBV30 to TRBJ1-2; the D gene is possibly TRBD1 (5 bases). The CDR3 sequence is 13 residues long. Germline V gene data show CDR1 as GTSNPN and CDR2 as SVGIG (reference sequence). V gave up 6 bases and J gave up 4 bases, with 15 bases separating them. CDR3 sequence: CACPGRVAYGYTF. CDR3 sequence (DNA): TGTGCCTGCCCAGGGCGGGTCGCCTATGGCTACACCTTC.

This clone has just a few counts. Without the conserved terminal phenylalanine or tryptophan, this CDR3 likely stems from a read error. The CDR3 loop reads CSAYRTGGGYAYTY. Here the CDR3 DNA reads TGCAGTGCTTACCGTACAGGGGGCGGCTATGCCTACACCTAC. The rearrangement uses TRBV20-1 and TRBJ1-2, with TRBD1 matching 9 bases. The CDR3 is made up of 14 amino acids. The germline CDR1 and CDR2 sequences are DFQATT and SNEGSKA (reference sequence).

The J gene is TRBJ2-1, the V gene TRBV20-1, with 7 bases that match TRBD1. Unmatched junction bases numbered 9, after V lost 2 bases and J lost 5 bases. The CDR3 spans 15 residues. CDR1 DFQATT and CDR2 SNEGSKA come from the germline V gene (reference sequence). CDR3 protein: CSARYAGGPDNEQFF. The CDR3 nucleotides read TGCAGTGCTAGATATGCAGGGGGTCCTGACAATGAGCAGTTCTTC.